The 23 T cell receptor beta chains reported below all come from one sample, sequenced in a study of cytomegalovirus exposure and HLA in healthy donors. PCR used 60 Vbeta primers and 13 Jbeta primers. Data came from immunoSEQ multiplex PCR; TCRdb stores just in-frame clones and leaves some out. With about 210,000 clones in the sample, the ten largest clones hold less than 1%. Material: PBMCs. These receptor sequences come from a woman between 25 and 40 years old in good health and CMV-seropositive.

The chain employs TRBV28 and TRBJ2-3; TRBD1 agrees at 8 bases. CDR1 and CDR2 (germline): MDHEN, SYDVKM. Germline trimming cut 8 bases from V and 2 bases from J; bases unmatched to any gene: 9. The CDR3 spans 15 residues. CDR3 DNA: TGTGCCAGCCCCCCCCTGACAGGGGCCACAGATACGCAGTATTTT. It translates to CASPPLTGATDTQYF.

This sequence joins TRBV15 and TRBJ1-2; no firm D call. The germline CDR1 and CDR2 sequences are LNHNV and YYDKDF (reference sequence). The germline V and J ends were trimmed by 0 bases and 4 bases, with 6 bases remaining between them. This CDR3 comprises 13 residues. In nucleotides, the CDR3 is TGTGCCACCAGCAGAGACATTTTCTATGGCTACACCTTC. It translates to CATSRDIFYGYTF.

The DNA for the CDR3 is TGTGCCAGCGGTACGACAGGTCTGTGGGGCGGGGAGCTGTTTTTT. It is translated as CASGTTGLWGGELFF. This rearrangement joins TRBV6-1 to TRBJ2-2; a weak D match, TRBD1 (6 bases). This CDR3 has 15 amino acids. The V end was cut by 8 bases, the J end by 7 bases, with 20 bases between. Germline V gene lookup returns CDR1 MNHNS and CDR2 SASEGT.

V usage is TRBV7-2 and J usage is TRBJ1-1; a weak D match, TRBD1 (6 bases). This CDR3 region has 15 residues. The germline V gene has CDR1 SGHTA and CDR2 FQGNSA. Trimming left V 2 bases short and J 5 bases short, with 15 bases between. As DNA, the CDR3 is TGTGCCAGCAGCTTATGGGCGGGGGCGAGGACTGAAGCTTTCTTT. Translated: CASSLWAGARTEAFF.

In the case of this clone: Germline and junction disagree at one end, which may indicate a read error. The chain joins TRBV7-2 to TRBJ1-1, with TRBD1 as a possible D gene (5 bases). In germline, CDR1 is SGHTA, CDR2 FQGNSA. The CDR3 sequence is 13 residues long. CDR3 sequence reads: CASRTQGDTEALF. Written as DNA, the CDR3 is TGTGCCAGCAGGACTCAGGGTGACACTGAAGCTCTCTTT.

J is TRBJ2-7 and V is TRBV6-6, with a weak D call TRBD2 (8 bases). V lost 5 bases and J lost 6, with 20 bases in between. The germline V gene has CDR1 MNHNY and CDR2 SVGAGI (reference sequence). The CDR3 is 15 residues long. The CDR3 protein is CASSPLGGGGFEQYF. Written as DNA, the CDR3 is TGTGCCAGCAGTCCACTAGGGGGCGGGGGGTTCGAGCAGTACTTC.

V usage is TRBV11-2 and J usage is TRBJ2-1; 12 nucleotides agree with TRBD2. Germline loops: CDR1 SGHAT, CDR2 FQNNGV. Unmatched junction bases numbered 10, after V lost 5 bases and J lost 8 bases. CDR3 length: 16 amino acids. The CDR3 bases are TGTGCCAGCAGCCCCCTCCTAGCGGGAGGGCCGGATGAGCAGTTCTTC. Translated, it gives CASSPLLAGGPDEQFF.

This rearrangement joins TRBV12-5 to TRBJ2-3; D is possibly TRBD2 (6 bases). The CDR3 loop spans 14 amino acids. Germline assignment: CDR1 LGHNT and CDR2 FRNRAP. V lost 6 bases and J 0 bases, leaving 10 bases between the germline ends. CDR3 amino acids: CASGASASTDTQYF. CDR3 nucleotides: TGTGCTAGTGGAGCTAGCGCTAGCACAGATACGCAGTATTTT.

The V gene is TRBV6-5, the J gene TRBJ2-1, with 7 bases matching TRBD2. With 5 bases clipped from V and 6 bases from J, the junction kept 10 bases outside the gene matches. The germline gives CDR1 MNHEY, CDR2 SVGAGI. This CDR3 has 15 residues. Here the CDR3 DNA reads TGTGCCAGCAGTCCCCCGGGAGGTCGTCGCAATGAGCAGTTCTTC. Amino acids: CASSPPGGRRNEQFF.

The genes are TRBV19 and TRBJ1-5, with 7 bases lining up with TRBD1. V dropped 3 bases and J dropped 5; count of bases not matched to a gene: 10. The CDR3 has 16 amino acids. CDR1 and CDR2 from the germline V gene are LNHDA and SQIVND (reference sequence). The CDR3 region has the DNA TGTGCCAGTAGTATCGGACAGGCCGGGGGGGATCAGCCCCAGCATTTT. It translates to CASSIGQAGGDQPQHF.

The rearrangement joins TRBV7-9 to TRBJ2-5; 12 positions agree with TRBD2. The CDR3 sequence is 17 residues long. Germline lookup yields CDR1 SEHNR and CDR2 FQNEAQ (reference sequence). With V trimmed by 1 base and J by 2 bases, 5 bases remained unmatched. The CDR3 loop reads CASSLGLAGAGQETQYF. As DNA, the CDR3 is TGTGCCAGCAGCTTAGGACTAGCGGGGGCGGGACAAGAGACCCAGTACTTC. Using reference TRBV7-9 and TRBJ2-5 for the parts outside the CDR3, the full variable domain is DTGVSQNPRHKITKRGQNVTFRCDPISEHNRLYWYRQTLGQGPEFLTYFQNEAQLEKSRLLSDRFSAERPKGSFSTLEIQRTEQGDSAMYLCASSLGLAGAGQETQYFGPGTRLLVL.

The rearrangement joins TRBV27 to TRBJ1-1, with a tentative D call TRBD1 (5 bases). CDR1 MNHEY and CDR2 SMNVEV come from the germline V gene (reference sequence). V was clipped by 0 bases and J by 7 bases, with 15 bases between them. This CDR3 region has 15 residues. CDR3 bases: TGTGCCAGCAGTTTATCCTTGTTAAAGACAGATGAAGCTTTCTTT. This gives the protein CASSLSLLKTDEAFF.

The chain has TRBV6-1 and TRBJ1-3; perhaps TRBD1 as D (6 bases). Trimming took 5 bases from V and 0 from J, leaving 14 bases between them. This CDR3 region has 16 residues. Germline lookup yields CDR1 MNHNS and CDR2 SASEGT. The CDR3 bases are TGTGCCAGCAGTAAAGACTACAGGGTCTCTGGAAACACCATATATTTT. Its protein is CASSKDYRVSGNTIYF.

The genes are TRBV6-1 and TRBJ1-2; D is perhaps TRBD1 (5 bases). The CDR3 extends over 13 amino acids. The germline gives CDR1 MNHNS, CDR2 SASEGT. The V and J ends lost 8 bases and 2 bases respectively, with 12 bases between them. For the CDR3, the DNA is TGTGCCAGCGGCAGGGCCCCAAACTATGGCTACACCTTC. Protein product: CASGRAPNYGYTF.

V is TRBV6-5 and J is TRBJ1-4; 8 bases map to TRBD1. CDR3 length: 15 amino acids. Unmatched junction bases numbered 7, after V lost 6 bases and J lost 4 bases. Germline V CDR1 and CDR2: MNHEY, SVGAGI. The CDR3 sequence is CASRETGASNEKLFF. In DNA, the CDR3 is TGTGCCAGCAGGGAGACAGGGGCCAGTAATGAAAAACTGTTTTTT.

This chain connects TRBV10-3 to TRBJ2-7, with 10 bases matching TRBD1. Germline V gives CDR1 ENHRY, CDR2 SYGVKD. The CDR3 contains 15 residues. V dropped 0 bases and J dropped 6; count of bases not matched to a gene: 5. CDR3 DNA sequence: TGTGCCATCAGTGAGTCCGGGACAGGGGTTCGCGAGCAGTACTTC. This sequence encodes CAISESGTGVREQYF.

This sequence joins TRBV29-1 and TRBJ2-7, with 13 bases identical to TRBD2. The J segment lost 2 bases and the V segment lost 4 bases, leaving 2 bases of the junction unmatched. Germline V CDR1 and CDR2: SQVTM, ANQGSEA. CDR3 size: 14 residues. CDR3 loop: CSVAGLAGAYEQYF. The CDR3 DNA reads TGCAGCGTTGCCGGACTAGCGGGAGCCTACGAGCAGTACTTC.

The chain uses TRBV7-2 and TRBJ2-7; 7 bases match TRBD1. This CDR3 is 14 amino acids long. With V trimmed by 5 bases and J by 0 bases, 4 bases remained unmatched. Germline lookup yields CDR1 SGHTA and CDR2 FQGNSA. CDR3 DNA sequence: TGTGCCAGCAGCCCCCGGGACAGCTCCTACGAGCAGTACTTC. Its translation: CASSPRDSSYEQYF.

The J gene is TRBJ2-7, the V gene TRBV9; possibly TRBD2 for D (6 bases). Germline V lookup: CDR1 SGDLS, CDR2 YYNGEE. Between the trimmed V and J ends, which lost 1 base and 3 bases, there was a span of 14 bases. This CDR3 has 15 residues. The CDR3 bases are TGTGCCAGCAGCGTAAGCGCGGGGAGAAACTACGAGCAGTACTTC. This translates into CASSVSAGRNYEQYF.

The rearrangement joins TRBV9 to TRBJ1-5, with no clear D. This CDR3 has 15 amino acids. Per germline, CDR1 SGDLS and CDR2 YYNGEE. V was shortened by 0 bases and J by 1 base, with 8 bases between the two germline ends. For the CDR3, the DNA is TGTGCCAGCAGCGTAGGGGTCGGGAGCAATCAGCCCCAGCATTTT. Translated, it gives CASSVGVGSNQPQHF.

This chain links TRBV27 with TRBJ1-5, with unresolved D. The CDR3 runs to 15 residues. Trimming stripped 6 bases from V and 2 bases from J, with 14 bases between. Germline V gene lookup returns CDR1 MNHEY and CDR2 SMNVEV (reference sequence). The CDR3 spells CASSPVDIGNQPQHF. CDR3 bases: TGTGCCAGCAGCCCCGTCGACATTGGCAATCAGCCCCAGCATTTT.

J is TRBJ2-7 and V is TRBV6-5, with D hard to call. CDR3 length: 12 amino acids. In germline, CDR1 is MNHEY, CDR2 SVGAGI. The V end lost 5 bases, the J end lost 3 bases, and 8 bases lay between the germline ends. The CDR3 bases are TGTGCCAGCAGTCCCAGAGGCTACGAGCAGTACTTC. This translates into CASSPRGYEQYF.

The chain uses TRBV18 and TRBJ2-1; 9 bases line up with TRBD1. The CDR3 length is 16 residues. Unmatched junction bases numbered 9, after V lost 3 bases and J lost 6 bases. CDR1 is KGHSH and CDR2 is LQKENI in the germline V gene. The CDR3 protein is CASSPQQGANGNEQFF. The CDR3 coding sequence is TGTGCCAGCTCACCTCAACAGGGGGCGAACGGCAATGAGCAGTTCTTC.